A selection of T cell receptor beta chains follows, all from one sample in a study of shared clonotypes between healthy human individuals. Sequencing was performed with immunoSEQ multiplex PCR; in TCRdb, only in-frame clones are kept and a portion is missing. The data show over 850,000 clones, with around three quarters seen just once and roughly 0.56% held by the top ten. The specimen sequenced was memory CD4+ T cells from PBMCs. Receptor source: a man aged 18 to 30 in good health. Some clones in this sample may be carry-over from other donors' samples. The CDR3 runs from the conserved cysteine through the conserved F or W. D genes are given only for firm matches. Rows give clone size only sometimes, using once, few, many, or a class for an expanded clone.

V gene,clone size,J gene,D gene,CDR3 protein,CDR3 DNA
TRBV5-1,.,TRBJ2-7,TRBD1,CASSEFGTAIYEQYF,TGCGCCAGCAGCGAGTTCGGGACAGCTATCTACGAGCAGTACTTC
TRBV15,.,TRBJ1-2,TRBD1,CATSRDSQGARTGYTF,TGTGCCACCAGCAGAGATAGTCAGGGGGCGAGGACTGGCTACACCTTC
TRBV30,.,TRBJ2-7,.,CAWSGGSYEQYF,TGTGCCTGGAGTGGTGGGTCCTACGAGCAGTACTTC
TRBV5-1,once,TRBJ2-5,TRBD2,CASSLGAGAQTQYF,TGCGCCAGCAGCTTGGGGGCGGGAGCACAGACCCAGTACTTC
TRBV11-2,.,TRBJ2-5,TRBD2,CASSLGPGEGQYF,TGTGCCAGCAGCTTAGGGCCTGGGGAGGGCCAGTACTTC
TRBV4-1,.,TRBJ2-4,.,CASSQPIKDGYTKNIQYF,TGCGCCAGCAGCCAACCCATAAAGGACGGTTATACCAAAAACATTCAGTACTTC
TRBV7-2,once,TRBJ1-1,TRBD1,CASSPGQGRLNTEAFF,TGTGCCAGCAGCCCAGGACAGGGTAGATTGAACACTGAAGCTTTCTTT
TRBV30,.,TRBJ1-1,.,CAWSVARLNEAFF,TGTGCCTGGAGTGTAGCCCGGCTGAATGAAGCTTTCTTT
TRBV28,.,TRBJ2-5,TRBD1,CASSRRTGLEETQYF,TGTGCCAGCAGCCGCCGGACAGGGTTGGAAGAGACCCAGTACTTC
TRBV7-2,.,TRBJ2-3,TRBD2,CASSLGLAGTSDTQYF,TGTGCCAGCAGCTTAGGACTAGCGGGGACCTCAGATACGCAGTATTTT
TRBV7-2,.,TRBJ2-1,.,CASSLAAGARGYNEQFF,TGTGCCAGCAGCTTAGCGGCGGGGGCGAGAGGCTACAATGAGCAGTTCTTC
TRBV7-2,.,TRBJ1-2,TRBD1,CASSQGQGHYGYTF,TGTGCCAGCAGCCAGGGACAGGGGCACTATGGCTACACCTTC
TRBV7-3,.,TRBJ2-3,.,CASSFTDRDTQYF,TGTGCCAGCAGCTTCACGGACAGAGATACGCAGTATTTT
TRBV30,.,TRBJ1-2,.,CAWSRRGGRVYGYTF,TGTGCCTGGAGCCGCCGGGGGGGGCGAGTCTATGGCTACACCTTC
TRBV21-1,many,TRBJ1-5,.,CASSNAGGGQPQHF,TGTGCCAGCAGCAACGCGGGAGGAGGACAGCCCCAGCATTTT
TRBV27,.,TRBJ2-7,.,CASSLLARLGNEQYF,TGTGCCAGCAGTTTATTAGCGAGGCTGGGGAACGAGCAGTACTTC
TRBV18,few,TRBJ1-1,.,CASSPGGDTEAFF,TGTGCCAGCTCACCGGGGGGGGACACTGAAGCTTTCTTT
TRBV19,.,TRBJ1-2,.,CASSKQGEGYGYTF,TGTGCCAGTAGTAAACAGGGAGAAGGCTATGGCTACACCTTC
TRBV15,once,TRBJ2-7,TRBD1,CATSRGTGAYSYEQYF,TGTGCCACCAGCAGGGGGACAGGGGCCTACTCCTACGAGCAGTACTTC
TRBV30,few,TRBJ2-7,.,CAWSVHLGEQYF,TGTGCCTGGAGTGTACATCTGGGCGAGCAGTACTTC
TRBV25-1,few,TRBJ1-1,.,CASSEHRGTEAFF,TGTGCCAGCAGTGAACATCGGGGCACTGAAGCTTTCTTT
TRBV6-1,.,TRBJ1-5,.,CASSGTGFSNQPQHF,TGTGCCAGCAGTGGTACAGGGTTTAGCAATCAGCCCCAGCATTTT
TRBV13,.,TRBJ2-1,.,CASSSTRGVGNEQFF,TGTGCCAGCAGCTCCACAAGGGGAGTAGGAAATGAGCAGTTCTTC
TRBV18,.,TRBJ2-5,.,CASSPSRRMGPYQETQYF,TGTGCCAGCTCACCAAGTCGCCGGATGGGGCCGTACCAAGAGACCCAGTACTTC
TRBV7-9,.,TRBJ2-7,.,CASSKPSSYEQYF,TGTGCCAGCAGCAAGCCAAGCTCCTACGAGCAGTACTTC
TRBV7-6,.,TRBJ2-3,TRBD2,CASSQGTSGATDTQYF,TGTGCCAGCAGCCAAGGGACTAGCGGGGCCACAGATACGCAGTATTTT
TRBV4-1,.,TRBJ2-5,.,CASSQVYLDGGTQYF,TGCGCCAGCAGCCAAGTCTATCTAGATGGAGGGACCCAGTACTTC
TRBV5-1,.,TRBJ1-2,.,CASSLNPGTSNGGYTF,TGCGCCAGCAGCCTCAATCCCGGGACCTCGAACGGTGGCTACACCTTC
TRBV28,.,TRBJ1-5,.,CASSLWTELYSNQPQHF,TGTGCCAGCAGTTTATGGACAGAACTCTATAGCAATCAGCCCCAGCATTTT
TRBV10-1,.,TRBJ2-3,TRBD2,CASSGSLEVLADTDTQYF,TGCGCCAGCAGTGGATCCCTAGAAGTACTAGCGGACACAGATACGCAGTATTTT